The source of this T cell receptor beta chain is a study of shared clonotypes between healthy human individuals. Study-level information: Two women and a few men aged 18 to 49 served as donors.

Libraries were prepared by immunoSEQ multiplex PCR; TCRdb keeps only in-frame clonotypes and omits some of them. The table lists over a million clones, around 75% of them singletons. CDR1 and CDR2 from the germline V gene are MDHEN and SYDVKM. The CDR3 sequence is 15 residues long. Trimming shortened V by 8 bases and J by 5 bases, and 21 bases separated the two germline ends. The chain combines TRBV28 with TRBJ1-2, with a tentative D call TRBD1 (6 bases). Input material: memory CD4+ T cells sorted from blood. Subset described: CD45RA-negative fraction. The clonotype was recovered from a man between 18 and 29 years old in good health. This chain's CDR3 is CASCEGGESGYGYTF. DNA for the CDR3: TGTGCCAGCTGCGAAGGGGGGGAAAGCGGTTATGGCTACACCTTC.